The rows below give T cell receptor beta chains drawn from one sample of a study of T cell changes during pregnancy in multiple sclerosis. The method was immunoSEQ multiplex PCR; TCRdb's version includes in-frame clones alone and lacks a portion of them. The sample holds under 95,000 clones, 94% seen once. The sequenced sample was peripheral blood, obtained in the second trimester of pregnancy. Receptors were obtained from a female donor in good health, enrolled as a control in a pregnancy study. Both conserved end residues are part of each CDR3.

j_call cdr3_length v_call cdr3_aa
TRBJ2-2 11 TRBV6-5 CARNSGGELFF
TRBJ2-1 16 TRBV28 CASSVGSGNGRGEQFF
TRBJ2-7 15 TRBV11-2 CASSFSGRAVDEQYF
TRBJ2-7 17 TRBV28 CASSLPPRTGATYEQYF
TRBJ2-5 14 TRBV6-5 CASSPTGYEETQYF
TRBJ2-1 14 TRBV29-1 CSVVVFGRGNEQFF
TRBJ2-2 19 TRBV18 CASSTLQTGTGTTTGELFF
TRBJ2-2 15 TRBV7-2 CASSLDWSNTGELFF
TRBJ2-2 18 TRBV7-6 CASSPGGFQGSNTGELFF
TRBJ1-2 12 TRBV2 CAGSGAGYGYTF
TRBJ1-4 16 TRBV28 CASSTRPGGSGEKLFF
TRBJ2-7 15 TRBV5-4 CASSPDPGLGDEQYF
TRBJ2-5 15 TRBV6-5 CASRDSGQRQETQYF
TRBJ2-2 16 TRBV5-1 CASSLQSGANTGELFF
TRBJ2-2 12 TRBV6-4 CASGSALGELFF
TRBJ2-1 11 TRBV7-9 CASSFGNEQFF
TRBJ2-7 16 TRBV4-2 CASSQVTSGKAYEQYF
TRBJ1-1 15 TRBV15 CATSREKEGPTEAFF
TRBJ2-4 17 TRBV4-1 CASSQDQREWGKNIQYF
TRBJ2-7 15 TRBV2 CASSDRTGKSHEQYF
TRBJ2-7 13 TRBV27 CARVEREEDEQYF
TRBJ2-1 14 TRBV4-1 CASSPRQGDNEQFF
TRBJ2-7 13 TRBV6-6 CATRAGRSYEQYF
TRBJ2-3 13 TRBV6-6 CACTSGYTDTQYF
TRBJ2-7 14 TRBV7-2 CASSSQGGGTEQYF
TRBJ2-7 13 TRBV6-5 CASVRAGGYEQYF
TRBJ1-5 16 TRBV19 CATSIGGRGQYQPQHF
TRBJ1-3 17 TRBV5-8 CASSRNQGGLGIYTIYF
TRBJ2-2 15 TRBV6-1 CASSEAVTGTGELFF
TRBJ2-2 15 TRBV28 CASRESGRYTGELFF
TRBJ2-2 15 TRBV5-1 CASSGQGTNTGELFF
TRBJ2-1 16 TRBV5-1 CASSAARGRGYNEQFF
TRBJ2-1 16 TRBV27 CASSFLAGGPYNEQFF
TRBJ2-3 14 TRBV27 CASSSSGRTDTQYF
TRBJ2-3 13 TRBV5-1 CASSFGQADTQYF
TRBJ2-7 14 TRBV15 CATRPRLAGGEQYF
- 16 TRBV29-1 CSVEDEWRSGSYEQYF
TRBJ1-4 15 TRBV5-1 CASSLFGPGGEKLFF
TRBJ1-5 19 TRBV19 CASSIDPDRGRVGNQPQHF
TRBJ2-7 12 TRBV28 CASSVPGSEQYF
TRBJ2-7 14 TRBV5-6 CASSSWTSSYEQYF
TRBJ1-4 15 TRBV27 CASSPLTGGNEKLFF
TRBJ2-7 13 TRBV5-6 CASSWEAGFEQYF
TRBJ1-1 15 TRBV6-5 CASSYRGRRNTEAFF
TRBJ2-7 14 TRBV15 CATSSDTFSYEQYF